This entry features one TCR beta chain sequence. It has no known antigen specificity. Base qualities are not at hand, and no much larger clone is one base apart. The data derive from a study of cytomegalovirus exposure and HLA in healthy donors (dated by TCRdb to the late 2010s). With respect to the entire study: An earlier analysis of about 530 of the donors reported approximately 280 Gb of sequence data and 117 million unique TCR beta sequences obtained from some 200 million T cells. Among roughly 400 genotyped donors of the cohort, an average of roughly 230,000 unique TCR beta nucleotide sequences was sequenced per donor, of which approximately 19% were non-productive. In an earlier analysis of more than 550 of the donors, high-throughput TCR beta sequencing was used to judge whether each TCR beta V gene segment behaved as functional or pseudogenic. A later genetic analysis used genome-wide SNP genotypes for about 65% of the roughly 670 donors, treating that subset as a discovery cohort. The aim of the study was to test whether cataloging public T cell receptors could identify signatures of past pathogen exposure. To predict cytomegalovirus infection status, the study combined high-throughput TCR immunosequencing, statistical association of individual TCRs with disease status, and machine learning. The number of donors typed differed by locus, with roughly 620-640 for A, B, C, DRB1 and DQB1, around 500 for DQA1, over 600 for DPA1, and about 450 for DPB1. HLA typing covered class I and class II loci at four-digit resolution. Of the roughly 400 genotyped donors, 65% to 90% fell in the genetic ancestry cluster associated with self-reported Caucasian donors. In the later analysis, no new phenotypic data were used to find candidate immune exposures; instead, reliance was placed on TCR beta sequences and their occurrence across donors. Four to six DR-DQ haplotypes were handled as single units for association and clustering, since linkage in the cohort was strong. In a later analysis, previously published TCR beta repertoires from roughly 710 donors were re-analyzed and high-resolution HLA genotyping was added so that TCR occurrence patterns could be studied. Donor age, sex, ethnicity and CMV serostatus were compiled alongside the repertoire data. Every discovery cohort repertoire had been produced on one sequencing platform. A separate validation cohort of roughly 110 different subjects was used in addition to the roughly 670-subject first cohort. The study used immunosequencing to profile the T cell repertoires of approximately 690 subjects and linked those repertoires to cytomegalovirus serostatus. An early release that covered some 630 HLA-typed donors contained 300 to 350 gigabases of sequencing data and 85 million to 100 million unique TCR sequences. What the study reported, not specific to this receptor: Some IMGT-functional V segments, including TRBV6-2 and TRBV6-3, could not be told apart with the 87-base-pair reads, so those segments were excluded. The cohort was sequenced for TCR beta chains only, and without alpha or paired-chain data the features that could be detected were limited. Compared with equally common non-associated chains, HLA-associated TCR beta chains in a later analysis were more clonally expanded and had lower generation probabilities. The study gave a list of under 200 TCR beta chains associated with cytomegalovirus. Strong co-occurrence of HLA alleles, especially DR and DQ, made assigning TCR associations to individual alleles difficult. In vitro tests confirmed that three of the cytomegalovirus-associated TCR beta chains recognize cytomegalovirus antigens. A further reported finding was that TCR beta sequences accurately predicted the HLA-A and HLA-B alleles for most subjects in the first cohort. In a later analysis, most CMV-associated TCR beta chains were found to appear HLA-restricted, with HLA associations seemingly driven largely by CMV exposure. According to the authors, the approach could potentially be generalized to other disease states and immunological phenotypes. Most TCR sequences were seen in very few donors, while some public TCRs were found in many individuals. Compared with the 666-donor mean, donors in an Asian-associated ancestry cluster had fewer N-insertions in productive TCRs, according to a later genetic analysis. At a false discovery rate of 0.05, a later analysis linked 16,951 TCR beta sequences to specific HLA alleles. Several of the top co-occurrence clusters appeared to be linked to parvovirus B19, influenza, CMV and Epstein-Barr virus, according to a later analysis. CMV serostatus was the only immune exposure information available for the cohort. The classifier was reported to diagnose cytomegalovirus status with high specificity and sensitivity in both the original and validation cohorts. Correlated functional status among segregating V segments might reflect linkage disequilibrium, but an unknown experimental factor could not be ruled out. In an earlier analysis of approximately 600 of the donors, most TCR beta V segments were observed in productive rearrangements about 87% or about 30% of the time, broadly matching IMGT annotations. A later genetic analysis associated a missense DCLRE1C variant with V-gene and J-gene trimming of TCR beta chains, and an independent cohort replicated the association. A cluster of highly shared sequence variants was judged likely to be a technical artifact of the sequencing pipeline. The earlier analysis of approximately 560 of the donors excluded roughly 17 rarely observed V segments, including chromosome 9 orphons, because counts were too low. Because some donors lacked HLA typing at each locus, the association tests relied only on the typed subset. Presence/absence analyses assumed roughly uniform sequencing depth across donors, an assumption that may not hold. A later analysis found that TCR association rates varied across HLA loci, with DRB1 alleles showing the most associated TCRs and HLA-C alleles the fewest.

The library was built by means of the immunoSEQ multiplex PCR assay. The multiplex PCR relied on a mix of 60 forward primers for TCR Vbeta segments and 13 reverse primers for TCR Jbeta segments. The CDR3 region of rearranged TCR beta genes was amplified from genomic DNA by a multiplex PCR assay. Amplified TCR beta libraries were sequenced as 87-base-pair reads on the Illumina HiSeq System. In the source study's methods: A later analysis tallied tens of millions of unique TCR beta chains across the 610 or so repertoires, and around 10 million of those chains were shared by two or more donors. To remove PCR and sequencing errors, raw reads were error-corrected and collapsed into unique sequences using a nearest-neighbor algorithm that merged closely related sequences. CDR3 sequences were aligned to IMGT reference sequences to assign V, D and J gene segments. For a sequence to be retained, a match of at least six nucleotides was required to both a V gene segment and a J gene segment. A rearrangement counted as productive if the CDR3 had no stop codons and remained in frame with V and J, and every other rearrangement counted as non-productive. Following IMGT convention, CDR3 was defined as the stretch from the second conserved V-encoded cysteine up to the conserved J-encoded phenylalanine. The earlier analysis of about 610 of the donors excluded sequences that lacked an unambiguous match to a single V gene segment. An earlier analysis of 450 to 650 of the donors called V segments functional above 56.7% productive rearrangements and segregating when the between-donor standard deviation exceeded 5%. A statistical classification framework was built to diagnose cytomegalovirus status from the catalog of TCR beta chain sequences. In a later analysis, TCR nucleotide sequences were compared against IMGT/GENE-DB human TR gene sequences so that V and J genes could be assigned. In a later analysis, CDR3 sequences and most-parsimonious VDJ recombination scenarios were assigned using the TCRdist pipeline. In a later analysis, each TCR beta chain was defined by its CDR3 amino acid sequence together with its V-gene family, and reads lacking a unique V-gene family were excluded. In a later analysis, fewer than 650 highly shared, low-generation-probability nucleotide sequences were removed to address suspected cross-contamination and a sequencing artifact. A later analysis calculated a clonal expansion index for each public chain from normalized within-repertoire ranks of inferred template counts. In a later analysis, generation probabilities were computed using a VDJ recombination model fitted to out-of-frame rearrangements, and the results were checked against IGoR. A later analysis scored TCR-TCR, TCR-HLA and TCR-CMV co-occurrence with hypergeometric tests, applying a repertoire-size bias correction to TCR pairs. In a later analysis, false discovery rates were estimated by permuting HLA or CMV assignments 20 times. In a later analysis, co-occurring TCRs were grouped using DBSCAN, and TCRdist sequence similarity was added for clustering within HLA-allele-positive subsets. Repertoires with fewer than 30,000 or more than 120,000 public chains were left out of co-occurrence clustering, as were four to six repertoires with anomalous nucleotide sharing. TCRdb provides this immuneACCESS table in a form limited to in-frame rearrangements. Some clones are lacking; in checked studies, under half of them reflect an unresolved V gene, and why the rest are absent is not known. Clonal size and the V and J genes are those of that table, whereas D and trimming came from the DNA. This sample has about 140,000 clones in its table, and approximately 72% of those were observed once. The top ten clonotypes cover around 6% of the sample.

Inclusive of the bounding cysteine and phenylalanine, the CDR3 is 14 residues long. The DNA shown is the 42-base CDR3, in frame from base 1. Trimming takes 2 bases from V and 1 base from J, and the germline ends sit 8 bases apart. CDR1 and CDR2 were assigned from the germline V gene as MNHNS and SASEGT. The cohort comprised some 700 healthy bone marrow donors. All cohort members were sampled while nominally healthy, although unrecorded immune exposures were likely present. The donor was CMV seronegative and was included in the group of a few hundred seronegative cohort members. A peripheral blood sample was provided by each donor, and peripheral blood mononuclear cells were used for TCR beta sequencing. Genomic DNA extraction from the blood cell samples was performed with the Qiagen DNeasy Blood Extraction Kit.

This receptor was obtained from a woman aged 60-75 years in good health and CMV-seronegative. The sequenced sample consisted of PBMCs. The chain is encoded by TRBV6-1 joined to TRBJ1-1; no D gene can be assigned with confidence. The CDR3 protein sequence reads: CASSERGKNTEAFF. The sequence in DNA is TGTGCCAGCAGTGAACGGGGAAAGAACACTGAAGCTTTCTTT.